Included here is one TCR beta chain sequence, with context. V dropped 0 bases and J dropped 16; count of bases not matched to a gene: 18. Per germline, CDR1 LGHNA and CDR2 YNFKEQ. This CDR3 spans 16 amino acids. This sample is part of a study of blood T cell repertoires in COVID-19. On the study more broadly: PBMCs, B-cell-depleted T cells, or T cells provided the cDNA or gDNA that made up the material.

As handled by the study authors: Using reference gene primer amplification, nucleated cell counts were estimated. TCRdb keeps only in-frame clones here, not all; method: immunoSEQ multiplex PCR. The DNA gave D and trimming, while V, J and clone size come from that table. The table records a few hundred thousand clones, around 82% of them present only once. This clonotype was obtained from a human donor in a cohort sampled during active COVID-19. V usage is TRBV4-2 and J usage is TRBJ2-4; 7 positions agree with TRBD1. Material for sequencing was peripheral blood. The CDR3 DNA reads TGTGCCAGCAGCCAAGAGACTTGGGGGACAGCCCAGTTCCTTTACTTC. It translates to CASSQETWGTAQFLYF.